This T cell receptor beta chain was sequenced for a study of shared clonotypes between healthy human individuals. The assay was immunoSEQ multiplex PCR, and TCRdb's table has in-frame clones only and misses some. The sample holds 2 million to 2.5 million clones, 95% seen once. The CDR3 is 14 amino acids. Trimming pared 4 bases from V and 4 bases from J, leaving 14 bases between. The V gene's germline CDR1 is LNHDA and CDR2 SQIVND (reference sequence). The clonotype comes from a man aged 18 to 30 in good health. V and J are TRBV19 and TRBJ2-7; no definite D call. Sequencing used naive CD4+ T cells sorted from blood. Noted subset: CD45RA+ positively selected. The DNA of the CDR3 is TGTGCCAGTAGTAGGCAGGTAAAGGGATACGAGCAGTACTTC. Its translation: CASSRQVKGYEQYF.